A single sample gave rise to the 10 T cell receptor beta chains below, sequenced in a study of CD8 T cells in ankylosing spondylitis. Via MiXCR, TCRdb re-called the 5' RACE reads, giving one row per CDR3 protein. The sample includes 700,000 to 850,000 distinct CDR3 sequences, about 10% of them seen just once. Broader study findings: A motif of 7 to 9 highly homologous TCR beta variants was seen as apparently characteristic of ankylosing spondylitis blood.

These receptors' antigens are unknown. Input material: blood, either unsorted or a sorted T cell fraction (not recorded which). These TCRs come from a male donor with ankylosing spondylitis.

The chain recombines TRBV15 with TRBJ2-1, with 7 nucleotides matching TRBD2. The germline V gene encodes CDR1 LNHNV and CDR2 YYDKDF (reference sequence). This CDR3 is 16 amino acids long. V trimming: 1 base; J trimming: 8 bases; junction bases outside the gene matches: 11. CDR3 nucleotides: TGTGCCACCAGCAGAGGTGGGTTTGAGCGGGACCATGAGCAGTTCTTC. Translation gives CATSRGGFERDHEQFF.

In this sample, this clonotype turned up a few times. The V and J genes are TRBV20-1 and TRBJ1-6; 10 nucleotides match TRBD1. The CDR3 runs to 14 residues. Trimming cost V 3 bases and J 9 bases; bases outside gene matches: 5. Germline loops: CDR1 DFQATT, CDR2 SNEGSKA (reference sequence). This CDR3 reads CSASQRTGGSPLHF. The CDR3 DNA follows: TGCAGTGCTAGCCAGAGGACAGGGGGTTCACCCCTCCACTTT.

This clonotype was counted many times. The chain is built from TRBV12-3 or TRBV12-4 and TRBJ1-1; the match to TRBD1 covers 8 bases. Trimming took 5 bases from V and 5 from J; bases not matched to a gene: 4. The CDR3 loop spans 13 amino acids. The CDR3 loop reads CASSPRDRTEAFF. CDR3 bases: TGTGCCAGCAGTCCCCGGGACAGGACTGAAGCTTTCTTT.

The chain joins TRBV29-1 to TRBJ2-3, with D possibly called TRBD1 or TRBD2 (7 bases each). The length of the CDR3 is 18 residues. Germline V CDR1 and CDR2: SQVTM, ANQGSEA. Deletions cut 6 bases from V and 6 bases from J, with 31 bases between. The CDR3 DNA reads as TGCAGCGTGGCCCCAGGTCTCGGCAGGGGGGGTTTGCCCGATACGCAGTATTTT. It encodes CSVAPGLGRGGLPDTQYF.

The chain links TRBV6-5 to TRBJ2-7; D uncertain. V was pared by 2 bases and J by 3 bases, with 14 bases between. CDR1 and CDR2 (germline): MNHEY, SVGAGI. This CDR3 spans 15 amino acids. The CDR3 coding sequence is TGTGCCAGCAGTTACGCCGGCAGCATGGGCTACGAGCAGTACTTC. Translated: CASSYAGSMGYEQYF.

This clonotype was recorded many times. The V gene is TRBV28, the J gene TRBJ1-2; no definite D call. Germline CDR1 MDHEN, CDR2 SYDVKM. This CDR3 spans 11 amino acids. The V end lost 4 bases, the J end lost 8 bases, and 8 bases lay between the germline ends. The CDR3 region has the DNA TGTGCCAGCAGTTGGGATCGCGGCTACACCTTC. It is translated as CASSWDRGYTF.

This clonotype was detected only a few times. This chain connects TRBV6-5 to TRBJ1-5; 8 bases are a match to TRBD1. The CDR3 loop spans 14 amino acids. Germline values: CDR1 MNHEY, CDR2 SVGAGI. Losses at the gene ends were 2 bases for V and 11 bases for J; bases not matched to a gene: 8. The CDR3: CASSYRQGAGTQHF. The CDR3 nucleotides are TGTGCCAGCAGTTACCGTCAGGGGGCCGGGACCCAGCATTTT.

This clonotype was counted a few times. The rearrangement uses TRBV4-2 and TRBJ2-1; 11 nucleotides align to TRBD1. CDR1 and CDR2 from the germline V gene are LGHNA and YNFKEQ. The V gene end was trimmed by 6 bases and the J gene end by 12 bases; junction bases not matched to a gene: 13. This CDR3 has 15 amino acids. The CDR3 here is CASRLNGQGAVGQFF. DNA for the CDR3: TGTGCCAGCAGACTAAACGGACAGGGGGCAGTAGGGCAGTTCTTC.

The chain links TRBV6-5 to TRBJ1-2; D unclear. V was clipped by 0 bases and J by 2 bases, with 10 bases between them. This CDR3 spans 15 amino acids. The germline V gene has CDR1 MNHEY and CDR2 SVGAGI. The DNA of the CDR3 is TGTGCCAGCAGTTACTCCCGGCACACAAACTATGGCTACACCTTC. Translated: CASSYSRHTNYGYTF.

The gene calls are TRBV7-2 and TRBJ2-1; 9 nucleotides agree with TRBD2. After removal of 8 bases from V and 6 bases from J, the junction contained 11 bases not matched to a gene. This CDR3 region has 15 residues. Looked up from germline, CDR1 is SGHTA and CDR2 is FQGNSA. CDR3 nucleotide sequence: TGTGCCAGCCTTCCCGATAGCGGGAGACCCAATGAGCAGTTCTTC. Its translation is CASLPDSGRPNEQFF.